The entry below gives a single TCR beta chain sequence along with its context. Its binding antigen is unknown. No much larger clone is present one base from it, and per-base qualities are unavailable. The meaning of the sample's time point label: patch test 2, 6 weeks after DPC sensitization. The treatment or condition label here, explained by the study, means: therapeutic diphenylcyclopropenone sensitization with weekly scalp DPC. At each patch-test visit, blood was drawn before the patch test was applied. Patients were eligible if aged 18 to 70, diagnosed with alopecia and judged suitable for DPC therapy, and pregnant patients were excluded. Total RNA was extracted from unfractionated whole blood collected in Tempus Blood RNA tubes. The library was built by means of RACE. The reads were generated on a NextSeq 500. During library preparation, unique molecular identifiers were attached to individual cDNA molecules so that TCRs could be counted quantitatively and reproducibly. From each blood RNA sample, both TCR alpha and TCR beta chains were sequenced. Turning to the authors' computational methods: Samples had a median of around 92,000 TCRs, with a range from about 23,224 to 750,000. V, J and CDR3 annotation of the TCR reads was carried out using the Decombinator software suite. For PS versus PT1 abundance plots, all samples were subsampled to the same number of TCRs (28,000). Expanded TCRs were defined as absent before sensitization and observed at least eight times at the 2-week time point. In-frame beta chains were kept once TCRdb had trimmed the public reads at Q25 with fastp and called clones with MiXCR. Merged by CDR3 protein, the rows form single entries marked with the most common genes and DNA. What appears here as the V and J calls and clone size reflects TCRdb's work, not the paper's. In this sample the table shows approximately 95,000 distinct CDR3 sequences, 10% to 12% of which occur a single time. The top ten clonotypes cover approximately 3.4% of the sample.

This specimen belongs to a study of human T cells and chemical hapten exposure listed by TCRdb under 2021. Background on the whole study: For sensitization, 2% DPC in acetone was applied to an approximately 2 cm by approximately 2 cm area of upper inner arm skin. Under 30 alopecia patients gave blood for TCR sequencing at one to four time points (pre-sensitization, 2, 6 and 24 weeks). The mostly female patient cohort included alopecia areata with under or over 50% scalp involvement, alopecia totalis and alopecia universalis. Patch testing was done on the upper back using Finn chambers containing 0.01% DPC, and results were scored after 6 days according to International Contact Dermatitis Research Group standards. The study tracked peripheral blood TCR repertoire changes in vivo during primary and secondary sensitization to the hapten diphenylcyclopropenone (DPC) in alopecia patients. Throughout the study period of around 24 weeks, patients also received therapeutic DPC doses to the scalp every week. Libraries were pooled for sequencing, and per-sample TCR yields varied mainly because of small differences in library volumes within the pool. Blood samples were taken from patients before sensitization (week 0) and at 2, 6 and about 24 weeks after DPC sensitization. Results the study describes overall, beyond this receptor: Compared with pre-sensitization or healthy control sets, expanded TCRs formed significantly more large CDR3 similarity clusters, which is consistent with antigen-driven responses. Patch test score was positively correlated with the number of PT1 expanded TCRs, with significance at thresholds 8, 16 and 32 but not at 4. Because all patients had alopecia, a presumed autoimmune disease, the immune response of the patients might differ from that of healthy individuals. Repeated subsampling changed both the strength of the expansion versus patch-test correlation and the threshold at which the correlation became significant. DPC sensitization did not change the number of TCRs with a frequency above 1 in 1000, and there was no evidence of changes in global repertoire structure.

This sequence originates from a middle-aged woman with alopecia areata. Some clones in this sample may be carry-over from other donors' samples. Material: whole blood, obtained in connection with sensitization to the hapten diphenylcyclopropenone (DPC).

In nucleotides, the sequence is TGTGCCAGCAGCTCCATCGAGGGCGGTGAGACCCAGTACTTC. Protein translation: CASSSIEGGETQYF. The chain is made from TRBV9 and TRBJ2-5; possibly the D gene is TRBD2, per 5 matching bases. The germline ends are 15 bases apart after V is trimmed by 4 bases and J by 5 bases. The germline V gene encodes CDR1 SGDLS and CDR2 YYNGEE. Counted from cysteine to phenylalanine, this CDR3 has 14 amino acids. Only the CDR3 DNA is retained, 42 bases long and in frame from the first base.